These T cell receptor beta chains were read from a single sample in a study of blood T cell repertoires in COVID-19. TCRdb keeps only in-frame clones here, not all; method: immunoSEQ multiplex PCR. This sample carries approximately 120,000 clones, over 65% of them seen once, and the ten largest clones take around a sixth. Sequencing was carried out using peripheral blood. These receptors were taken from a woman aged 60 to 75 with acute or convalescent COVID-19. Both conserved end residues are part of each CDR3. Each record gives: clone size, D gene, J gene, V gene, CDR3 DNA, CDR3 protein. D genes are given only for firm matches. Size values are once, few and many counts, or a class for expanded clones, and some rows have none.

abundance: -
d_gene: TRBD2
j_gene: TRBJ2-1
v_gene: TRBV10-1
CDR3nt: TGCGCCAGCAGTGGATCCTTAGCGGGGGGGAAATTATACAATGAGCAGTTCTTC
CDR3aa: CASSGSLAGGKLYNEQFF

abundance: -
d_gene: -
j_gene: TRBJ2-4
v_gene: TRBV28
CDR3nt: TGTGCCAGCAGCTCCCGCCGGGGAGGCATTCAGTACTTC
CDR3aa: CASSSRRGGIQYF

abundance: -
d_gene: -
j_gene: TRBJ1-1
v_gene: TRBV5-4
CDR3nt: TGTGCCAGCAGCTTTGGGCTGGACACTGAAGCTTTCTTT
CDR3aa: CASSFGLDTEAFF

abundance: -
d_gene: TRBD1
j_gene: TRBJ2-5
v_gene: TRBV7-3
CDR3nt: TGTGCCAGCAGGGGACAGGGGGCTACCCAGTACTTC
CDR3aa: CASRGQGATQYF

abundance: -
d_gene: TRBD2
j_gene: TRBJ2-6
v_gene: TRBV7-3
CDR3nt: TGTGCCAGCAGCTTAACGGTGGGAGGGAGCTCTGGGGCCAACGTCCTGACTTTC
CDR3aa: CASSLTVGGSSGANVLTF

abundance: -
d_gene: -
j_gene: TRBJ1-2
v_gene: TRBV18
CDR3nt: TGTGCCAGCTCACCGAAGGAGGACGACTATGGCTACACCTTC
CDR3aa: CASSPKEDDYGYTF

abundance: once
d_gene: -
j_gene: TRBJ1-2
v_gene: TRBV6-5
CDR3nt: TGTGCCAGCAGTTTAAATGGCTACACCTTC
CDR3aa: CASSLNGYTF

abundance: -
d_gene: TRBD2
j_gene: TRBJ2-4
v_gene: TRBV18
CDR3nt: TGTGCCAGCTCACCCTCCAGGGAGGGGGCCAAAAACATTCAGTACTTC
CDR3aa: CASSPSREGAKNIQYF

abundance: -
d_gene: -
j_gene: TRBJ2-3
v_gene: TRBV28
CDR3nt: TGTGCCAGCAGTCTCTCCACAGATACGCAGTATTTT
CDR3aa: CASSLSTDTQYF

abundance: few
d_gene: -
j_gene: TRBJ1-3
v_gene: TRBV28
CDR3nt: TGTGCCAGCGAAACAAACCCTGGAAACACCATATATTTT
CDR3aa: CASETNPGNTIYF

abundance: once
d_gene: TRBD2
j_gene: TRBJ2-1
v_gene: TRBV3-1/TRBV3-2
CDR3nt: TGTGCCAGCAGAGCCCCCGCGACTAGCGGCTCCTACAATGAGCAGTTCTTC
CDR3aa: CASRAPATSGSYNEQFF

abundance: -
d_gene: -
j_gene: TRBJ2-7
v_gene: TRBV7-2
CDR3nt: TGTGCCAGCAGCTTAGTTTGGCAGGGCTACGAGCAGTACTTC
CDR3aa: CASSLVWQGYEQYF

abundance: -
d_gene: TRBD2
j_gene: TRBJ2-7
v_gene: TRBV3-1/TRBV3-2
CDR3nt: TGTGCCAGCAGCCTGGGCCGCGGGGGGACTAGCGGGGTGAGGCAGTACTTC
CDR3aa: CASSLGRGGTSGVRQYF

abundance: -
d_gene: -
j_gene: TRBJ2-5
v_gene: TRBV28
CDR3nt: TGTGCCAGCATCCCACAGCAGGCCCGACAGACCCAGTACTTC
CDR3aa: CASIPQQARQTQYF

abundance: -
d_gene: -
j_gene: TRBJ1-1
v_gene: TRBV19
CDR3nt: TGTGCCAGTAGTTCGTTCAACACTGAAGCTTTCTTT
CDR3aa: CASSSFNTEAFF

abundance: -
d_gene: TRBD2
j_gene: TRBJ2-7
v_gene: TRBV18
CDR3nt: TGTGCCAGCTCACCGGGACTAGCGGGAGGCGAGCAGTACTTC
CDR3aa: CASSPGLAGGEQYF

abundance: -
d_gene: TRBD1
j_gene: TRBJ1-2
v_gene: TRBV14
CDR3nt: TGTGCCAGCAGCCAAGTCCAGGGGGCCAACTATGGCTACACCTTC
CDR3aa: CASSQVQGANYGYTF

abundance: -
d_gene: -
j_gene: TRBJ1-2
v_gene: TRBV28
CDR3nt: TGTGCCAGTAGCAGGGTTGACTATGGCTACACCTTC
CDR3aa: CASSRVDYGYTF

abundance: -
d_gene: -
j_gene: TRBJ1-5
v_gene: TRBV2
CDR3nt: TGTGCCAGCAGCGACAGTACTCCTCAGCATTTT
CDR3aa: CASSDSTPQHF

abundance: -
d_gene: -
j_gene: TRBJ1-1
v_gene: TRBV29-1
CDR3nt: TGCAGCGTGGGTGGGGGACGGGAGGCTTTCTTT
CDR3aa: CSVGGGREAFF

abundance: -
d_gene: TRBD1
j_gene: TRBJ2-1
v_gene: TRBV12-3/TRBV12-4
CDR3nt: TGTGCCACACTCCGGGACAGCTCCAATGAGCAGTTCTTC
CDR3aa: CATLRDSSNEQFF

abundance: -
d_gene: TRBD1
j_gene: TRBJ2-5
v_gene: TRBV27
CDR3nt: TGTGCCAGCAGTGTGACACCCCCAGGGGGCATCGAGACCCAGTACTTC
CDR3aa: CASSVTPPGGIETQYF